The 18 T cell receptor beta chains listed next were all sequenced from one sample in a study of blood T cells in healthy people across ages. For the second PCR, which ran for 7 to 11 cycles, a sample-barcoded 5' primer and a J-beta primer mix were used. Each CDR3 protein gets one entry after TCRdb re-called the 5' RACE reads with MiXCR. The repertoire holds roughly 800,000 distinct CDR3 sequences, with 36% as singletons. The sequencing input was blood. These receptors all stem from a man younger than 30 in good health.

V gene TRBV7-9 combines with J gene TRBJ1-1; D possibly corresponds to TRBD1 (6 bases). CDR3 length equals 15 residues. CDR1 is SEHNR and CDR2 is FQNEAQ in the germline V gene (reference sequence). The V gene lost 2 bases and the J gene lost 2 bases, with 12 bases spanning the gap. CDR3 amino acids: CASSLPGARNTEAFF. The CDR3 nucleotides are TGTGCCAGCAGCTTACCAGGGGCGCGTAACACTGAAGCTTTCTTT.

CDR3 bases: TGTGCCAGCAGCGCCTTGAATACAAGGGGCTATGGCTACACCTTC. This sequence encodes CASSALNTRGYGYTF. The genes are TRBV7-2 and TRBJ1-2; possibly TRBD1 for D (5 bases). CDR3 length: 15 amino acids. V lost 5 bases and J lost 4, with 17 bases in between. Germline values: CDR1 SGHTA, CDR2 FQGNSA.

V and J are TRBV29-1 and TRBJ1-4; D is unresolved. CDR1 is SQVTM, CDR2 ANQGSEA, per germline. The CDR3 is 14 residues long. Trimming cost V 5 bases and J 7 bases, with 17 bases left between them. The chain's CDR3 is CSVRRAAVLEKLFF. DNA for the CDR3: TGCAGCGTTAGACGGGCCGCGGTTCTTGAAAAACTGTTTTTT.

This clonotype turned up a few times. The rearrangement uses TRBV20-1 and TRBJ1-6, with D perhaps TRBD1 (5 bases). The length of the CDR3 is 17 residues. Trimming cost V 3 bases and J 7 bases, with 22 bases left between them. The germline V gene encodes CDR1 DFQATT and CDR2 SNEGSKA (reference sequence). CDR3 sequence reads: CSARGVSRELTNSPLHF. CDR3 sequence (DNA): TGCAGTGCTAGGGGGGTCTCTAGGGAACTTACAAATTCACCCCTCCACTTT.

In regard to this clonotype: A much larger clonotype is one base distant, so this may be a read error. The rearrangement uses TRBV10-3 and TRBJ2-1; weak D call: TRBD1 (6 bases). The CDR3 spans 14 residues. Germline CDR1 ENHRY, CDR2 SYGVKD. Between the trimmed V and J ends, which lost 0 bases and 10 bases, there was a span of 13 bases. CDR3 protein: CAISESHRAYEQFF. The CDR3, as DNA: TGTGCCATCAGTGAGTCTCACAGGGCCTACGAGCAGTTCTTC.

This chain joins TRBV29-1 and TRBJ1-1, with TRBD1 matching 8 bases. The CDR3 contains 12 residues. Germline V lookup: CDR1 SQVTM, CDR2 ANQGSEA. Losses at the gene ends were 8 bases for V and 10 bases for J; bases not matched to a gene: 12. CDR3 sequence: CSILDRAPPAFF. As DNA, the CDR3 is TGCAGCATCCTGGACAGGGCCCCACCAGCTTTCTTT.

The chain is built from TRBV7-2 and TRBJ2-3, with D perhaps matching TRBD1 or TRBD2 (6 bases each). CDR3 length: 15 residues. The germline V and J ends were trimmed by 5 bases and 1 base, with 13 bases remaining between them. Looked up from germline, CDR1 is SGHTA and CDR2 is FQGNSA. CDR3 nucleotide sequence: TGTGCCAGCAGCGCTTGGGGGGCCCGCACAGATACGCAGTATTTT. Amino acid sequence: CASSAWGARTDTQYF.

The sample holds many counts of this clonotype. The J gene is TRBJ2-5, the V gene TRBV7-2; 9 nucleotides agree with TRBD1. The germline CDR1 and CDR2 sequences are SGHTA and FQGNSA. The CDR3 is made up of 14 amino acids. The J segment lost 5 bases and the V segment lost 5 bases, leaving 6 bases of the junction unmatched. The CDR3 bases are TGTGCCAGCAGCGAAGGGACAGGGATGGAGACCCAGTACTTC. Translated: CASSEGTGMETQYF.

The V and J genes are TRBV12-3 or TRBV12-4 and TRBJ1-2, with a tentative D call TRBD1 (6 bases). Trimming pared 11 bases from V and 5 bases from J, leaving 21 bases between. The CDR3 runs 14 residues. The CDR3 here is CAGKTYRVRYGYTF. Here the CDR3 DNA reads TGTGCCGGCAAAACTTACAGGGTTCGGTATGGCTACACCTTC.

This clonotype was detected many times. This sequence joins TRBV10-3 and TRBJ2-7, with 7 bases aligning to TRBD1. This CDR3 has 16 amino acids. V trimming: 2 bases; J trimming: 0 bases; junction bases outside the gene matches: 7. Germline V gives CDR1 ENHRY, CDR2 SYGVKD. Written as DNA, the CDR3 is TGTGCCATCAGTGAGGAGGGGACAGCCAGCTCCTACGAGCAGTACTTC. This encodes CAISEEGTASSYEQYF.

In this sample, this clonotype turned up a few times. V usage is TRBV5-1 and J usage is TRBJ2-1, with D perhaps TRBD2 (6 bases). CDR1 and CDR2 (germline): SGHRS, YFSETQ. This CDR3 contains 15 residues. V was clipped by 4 bases and J by 5 bases, with 16 bases between them. The CDR3 here is CASSLLRGDNNEQFF. CDR3 bases: TGCGCCAGCAGCCTCTTGCGGGGCGACAACAATGAGCAGTTCTTC.

The chain is built from TRBV14 and TRBJ1-2, with 10 bases identical to TRBD1. This CDR3 contains 15 residues. Losses at the gene ends were 4 bases for V and 5 bases for J; bases not matched to a gene: 7. Per germline, CDR1 SGHDN and CDR2 FVKESK. In DNA, the CDR3 is TGTGCCAGCAGCCTAACACCGGGACAGGGGTATGGCTACACCTTC. Translating gives CASSLTPGQGYGYTF.

The chain is built from TRBV10-3 and TRBJ2-5, with D possibly being TRBD1 (6 bases). Trimming removed 0 bases at V and 5 bases at J, with 13 bases between. Germline CDR1 is ENHRY and CDR2 is SYGVKD. This CDR3 has 15 amino acids. In DNA, the CDR3 is TGTGCCATCAGTGAGTCCTCTGGGGGCGGGGAGACCCAGTACTTC. Residues: CAISESSGGGETQYF.

This clonotype was counted only a few times. V and J are TRBV5-1 and TRBJ1-4; perhaps TRBD1 as D (6 bases). V dropped 3 bases and J dropped 0 bases, with 9 bases sitting between them. The CDR3 runs to 15 residues. Germline V gene sequence: CDR1 SGHRS, CDR2 YFSETQ. The chain's CDR3 is CASSSYRATNEKLFF. The DNA for the CDR3 is TGCGCCAGCAGCTCATACAGGGCAACTAATGAAAAACTGTTTTTT.

This clonotype showed up many times. The V and J genes are TRBV28 and TRBJ2-7, with 8 positions matching TRBD1. Germline lookup yields CDR1 MDHEN and CDR2 SYDVKM. The ends lost 6 bases at V and 10 bases at J; junction bases unmatched: 8. There are 12 residues in the CDR3. The CDR3 nucleotides read TGTGCCAGCAGCCAGGACAGGGAAGAACAGTACTTC. Translated, it gives CASSQDREEQYF.

This rearrangement joins TRBV28 to TRBJ2-5; D possibly corresponds to TRBD2 (6 bases). This CDR3 comprises 13 residues. The V gene lost 6 bases and the J gene lost 2 bases, with 10 bases spanning the gap. Germline CDR1 is MDHEN and CDR2 is SYDVKM. The DNA for the CDR3 is TGTGCCAGCAGATACGGGGGACAAGAGACCCAGTACTTC. The encoded protein is CASRYGGQETQYF.

The sample holds a few counts of this clonotype. CDR3 DNA: TGTGCCAGCAGCTCGGACAGGCTTCTCTCCTACAATGAGCAGTTCTTC. This sequence encodes CASSSDRLLSYNEQFF. V and J are TRBV6-2 or TRBV6-3 and TRBJ2-1, with TRBD1 identical over 7 bases. Germline CDR1 MNHEY, CDR2 SVGEGT. There are 16 residues in the CDR3. With V trimmed by 6 bases and J by 0 bases, 8 bases remained unmatched.

Only a few counts were recorded for this clonotype. CDR3 DNA sequence: TGTGCCAGCAGTTACTCGAGCCAGGGTTTAAACATTCAGTACTTC. Amino acid sequence: CASSYSSQGLNIQYF. The chain recombines TRBV6-2 or TRBV6-3 with TRBJ2-4; D is possibly TRBD1 (5 bases). Germline V gives CDR1 MNHEY, CDR2 SVGEGT. There are 15 residues in the CDR3. The germline V and J ends were trimmed by 0 bases and 6 bases, with 12 bases remaining between them.